This TCR beta chain was sequenced for a study of T cell responses to AZD1222 COVID-19 vaccine. Per the germline V gene, CDR1 is SNHLY and CDR2 is FYNNEI. Trimming removed 3 bases at V and 3 bases at J, with 6 bases between. CDR3 length equals 12 residues. The data were produced by immunoSEQ multiplex PCR, yet TCRdb's version contains in-frame clones alone and is incomplete. The data show 85,000 to 120,000 clones, with 90% seen just once and approximately 8.2% held by the top ten. This clone was found once. The antigen is not known. The study, taken as a whole, reports: There were vaccine-associated CD4 TCRs across spike, dominant at 160-218 and 743-854. The donors showed a predominance of white British ancestry and of females, with possible underestimation of clonal diversity. Baseline seropositivity characterized only six AZD1222 recipients.

The source is an adult who received the AZD1222 COVID-19 vaccine. The input for sequencing was peripheral blood, taken 28 days after the second AZD1222 dose. The chain is built from TRBV2 and TRBJ2-7, with D hard to call. CDR3 protein: CASSDFNYEQYF. Here the CDR3 DNA reads TGTGCCAGCAGTGATTTCAACTACGAGCAGTACTTC.